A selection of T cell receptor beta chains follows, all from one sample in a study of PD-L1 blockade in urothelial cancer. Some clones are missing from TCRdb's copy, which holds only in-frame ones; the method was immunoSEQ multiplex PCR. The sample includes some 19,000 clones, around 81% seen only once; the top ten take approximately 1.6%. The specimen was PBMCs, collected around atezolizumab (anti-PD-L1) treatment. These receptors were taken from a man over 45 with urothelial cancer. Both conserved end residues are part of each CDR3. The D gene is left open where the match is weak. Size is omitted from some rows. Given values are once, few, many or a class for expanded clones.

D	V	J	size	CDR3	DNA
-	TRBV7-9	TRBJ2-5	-	CASSLGRGEIQETQYF	TGTGCCAGCAGCTTAGGTCGGGGTGAGATCCAAGAGACCCAGTACTTC
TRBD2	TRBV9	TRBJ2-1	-	CASSGSSGGGYNEQFF	TGTGCCAGCAGCGGTTCTAGCGGGGGGGGGTACAATGAGCAGTTCTTC
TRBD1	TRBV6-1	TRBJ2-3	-	CASSGDRARTRTDTQYF	TGTGCCAGCAGTGGAGACAGGGCCCGAACCCGCACAGATACGCAGTATTTT
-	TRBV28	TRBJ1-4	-	CASSPVGHVRNEKLFF	TGTGCCAGCAGCCCTGTGGGGCACGTTCGTAATGAAAAACTGTTTTTT
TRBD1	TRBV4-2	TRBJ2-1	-	CASSQDRDRANNEQFF	TGTGCCAGCAGCCAAGACCGGGACAGGGCGAACAATGAGCAGTTCTTC
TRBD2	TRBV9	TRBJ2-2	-	CASSTRTSGYTGELFF	TGTGCCAGCAGCACTCGGACTAGCGGTTATACCGGGGAGCTGTTTTTT
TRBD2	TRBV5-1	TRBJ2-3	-	CASSSTSGGDTQYF	TGCGCCAGCAGCTCCACTAGCGGGGGGGATACGCAGTATTTT
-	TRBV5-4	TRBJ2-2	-	CASSLGQGSRNTGELFF	TGTGCCAGCAGCTTGGGGCAGGGTAGTCGGAACACCGGGGAGCTGTTTTTT
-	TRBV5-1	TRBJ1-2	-	CASSPDSYGYTF	TGCGCCAGCAGCCCGGACTCTTATGGCTACACCTTC
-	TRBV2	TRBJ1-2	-	CASSEKRTAGRYTF	TGTGCCAGCAGTGAGAAGCGGACAGCAGGCCGCTACACCTTC
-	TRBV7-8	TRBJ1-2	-	CASSGDSKGYTF	TGTGCCAGCAGCGGGGACTCCAAGGGCTACACCTTC
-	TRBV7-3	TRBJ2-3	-	CASSLKAGYTDTQYF	TGTGCCAGCAGCTTAAAAGCCGGGTACACAGATACGCAGTATTTT
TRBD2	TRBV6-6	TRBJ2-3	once	CAAKGTRINTDTQYF	TGTGCCGCCAAAGGGACTAGAATAAACACAGATACGCAGTATTTT
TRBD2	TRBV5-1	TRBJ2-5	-	CASSWTPSGYSRETQYF	TGCGCCAGCAGCTGGACCCCTAGCGGGTATAGCCGCGAGACCCAGTACTTC
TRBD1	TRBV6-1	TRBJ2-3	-	CASRQGDVTDTQYF	TGTGCCAGCAGACAGGGGGATGTTACAGATACGCAGTATTTT
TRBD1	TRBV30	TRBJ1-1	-	CAWRGRQGAGNTEAFF	TGTGCCTGGAGGGGGCGACAGGGGGCAGGGAACACTGAAGCTTTCTTT
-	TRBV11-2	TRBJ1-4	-	CASSSPLTNEKLFF	TGTGCCAGCAGCTCTCCCCTCACTAATGAAAAACTGTTTTTT
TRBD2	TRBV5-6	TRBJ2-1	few	CASSQRTGGLAGGPDEQFF	TGTGCCAGCAGCCAAAGAACCGGGGGGTTAGCGGGAGGGCCAGATGAGCAGTTCTTC
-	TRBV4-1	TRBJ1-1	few	CASSPIRGAVTEAFF	TGCGCCAGCAGCCCCATCAGGGGCGCGGTCACTGAAGCTTTCTTT
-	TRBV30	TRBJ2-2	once	CAWRRDSNTGELFF	TGTGCCTGGAGACGGGATTCTAACACCGGGGAGCTGTTTTTT
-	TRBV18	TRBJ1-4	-	CASSPRGSTNEKLFF	TGTGCCAGCTCACCCCGGGGGTCTACTAATGAAAAACTGTTTTTT
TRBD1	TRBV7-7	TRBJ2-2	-	CASGLTGATGELFF	TGTGCTAGCGGATTGACAGGGGCCACCGGGGAGCTGTTTTTT
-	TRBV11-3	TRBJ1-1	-	CASSSTGNTEAFF	TGTGCCAGCAGCTCGACAGGGAACACTGAAGCTTTCTTT
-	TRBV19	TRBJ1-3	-	CASSVLGQGSSGNTIYF	TGTGCCAGTAGTGTGTTGGGCCAGGGTTCCTCTGGAAACACCATATATTTT
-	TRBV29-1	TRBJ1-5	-	CSVAGTLGQPQHF	TGCAGCGTTGCCGGGACATTAGGTCAGCCCCAGCATTTT
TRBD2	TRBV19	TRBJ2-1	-	CASSRTSGPLRGEQFF	TGTGCCAGTAGTCGGACTAGCGGGCCCCTCAGAGGTGAGCAGTTCTTC
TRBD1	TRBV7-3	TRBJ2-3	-	CASSPLTGPATQYF	TGTGCCAGCAGCCCTTTGACAGGGCCGGCTACGCAGTATTTT
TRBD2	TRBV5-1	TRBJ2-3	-	CASSLALAGDRDTQYF	TGCGCCAGCAGCTTGGCACTAGCGGGAGATCGGGATACGCAGTATTTT
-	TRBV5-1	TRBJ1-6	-	CASSFDSTYNSPLHF	TGCGCCAGCAGCTTCGACAGTACCTATAATTCACCCCTCCACTTT
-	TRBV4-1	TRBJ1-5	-	CASSPFPLRDGNQPQHF	TGCGCCAGCAGCCCTTTTCCCCTCAGGGATGGCAATCAGCCCCAGCATTTT
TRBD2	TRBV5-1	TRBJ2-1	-	CASSPAQRGVSSNEQFF	TGCGCCAGCAGCCCCGCCCAGCGGGGGGTATCTTCGAATGAGCAGTTCTTC
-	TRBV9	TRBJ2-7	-	CASSVGQYSYEQYF	TGTGCCAGCAGCGTAGGACAGTACTCCTACGAGCAGTACTTC
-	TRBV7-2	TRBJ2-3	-	CASSLAGGNTDTQYF	TGTGCCAGCAGCTTAGCCGGCGGAAACACAGATACGCAGTATTTT
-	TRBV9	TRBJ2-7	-	CASSGDGYEQYF	TGTGCCAGCAGTGGTGACGGGTACGAGCAGTACTTC
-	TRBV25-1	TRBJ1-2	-	CASSWGEYGYTF	TGTGCCAGCAGCTGGGGGGAATACGGCTACACCTTC
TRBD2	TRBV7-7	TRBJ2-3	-	CASSLARLAGEIDTQYF	TGTGCTAGCAGCTTAGCGCGTCTAGCGGGAGAAATAGATACGCAGTATTTT
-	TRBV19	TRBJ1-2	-	CASSIGGNYGYTF	TGTGCCAGTAGTATTGGCGGGAACTATGGCTACACCTTC
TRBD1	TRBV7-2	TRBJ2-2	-	CASSLRGTGGNGELFF	TGTGCCAGCAGCCTTAGGGGAACAGGGGGCAACGGGGAGCTGTTTTTT
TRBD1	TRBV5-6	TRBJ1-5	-	CASSRQGNSNQPQHF	TGTGCCAGCAGCCGACAGGGGAATAGCAATCAGCCCCAGCATTTT
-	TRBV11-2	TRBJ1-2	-	CASSFPQTGVGYGYTF	TGTGCCAGCAGCTTCCCCCAGACGGGAGTCGGCTATGGCTACACCTTC
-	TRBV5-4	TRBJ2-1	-	CASSSLIVASGNEQFF	TGTGCCAGCAGCTCCCTTATAGTGGCATCGGGCAATGAGCAGTTCTTC
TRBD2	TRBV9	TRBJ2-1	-	CASSVGGGYNEQFF	TGTGCCAGCAGCGTGGGGGGGGGCTACAATGAGCAGTTCTTC
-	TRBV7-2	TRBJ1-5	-	CASSISGTNNQPQHF	TGTGCCAGCAGCATTTCAGGGACAAACAATCAGCCCCAGCATTTT
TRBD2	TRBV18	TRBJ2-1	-	CASSEGTSGMGEQFF	TGTGCCAGCTCAGAAGGGACTAGCGGGATGGGTGAGCAGTTCTTC
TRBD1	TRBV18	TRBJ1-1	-	CASSPGGTGEAFF	TGTGCCAGCTCACCAGGCGGGACAGGGGAAGCTTTCTTT